This TCR beta chain was found in a study of blood T cell repertoires in COVID-19. The data were produced by immunoSEQ multiplex PCR, yet TCRdb's version contains in-frame clones alone and is incomplete. The sample consists of around 140,000 clones, around 87% of them appearing once. The CDR3 runs 13 residues. Trimming stripped 3 bases from V and 7 bases from J, with 12 bases between. Germline values: CDR1 MGHRA, CDR2 YSYEKL. This clonotype was sampled from a man aged 50-59 years who had recovered from COVID-19. This chain links TRBV4-1 with TRBJ1-1; no clear D gene. The sample comprised peripheral blood. The CDR3 bases are TGCGCCAGCAGCCAGGCCATCGGGTTTGAAGCTTTCTTT. Translating gives CASSQAIGFEAFF.